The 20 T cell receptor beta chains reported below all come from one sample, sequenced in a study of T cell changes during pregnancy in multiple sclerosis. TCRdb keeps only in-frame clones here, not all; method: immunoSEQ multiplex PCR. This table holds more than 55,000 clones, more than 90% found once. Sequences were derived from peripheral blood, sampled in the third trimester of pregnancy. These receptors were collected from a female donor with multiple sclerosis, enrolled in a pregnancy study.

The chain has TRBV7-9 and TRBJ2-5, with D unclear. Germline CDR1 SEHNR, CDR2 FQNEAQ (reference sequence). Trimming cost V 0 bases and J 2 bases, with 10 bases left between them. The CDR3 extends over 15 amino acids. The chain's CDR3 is CASSLAPSIQETQYF. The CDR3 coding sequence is TGTGCCAGCAGCTTAGCGCCGAGCATTCAAGAGACCCAGTACTTC.

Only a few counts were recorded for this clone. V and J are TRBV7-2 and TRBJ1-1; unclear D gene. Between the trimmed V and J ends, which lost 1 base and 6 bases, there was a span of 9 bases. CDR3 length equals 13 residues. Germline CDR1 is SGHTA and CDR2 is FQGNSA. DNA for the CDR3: TGTGCCAGCAGCTTAGTACGGGGTCCTGAAGCTTTCTTT. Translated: CASSLVRGPEAFF.

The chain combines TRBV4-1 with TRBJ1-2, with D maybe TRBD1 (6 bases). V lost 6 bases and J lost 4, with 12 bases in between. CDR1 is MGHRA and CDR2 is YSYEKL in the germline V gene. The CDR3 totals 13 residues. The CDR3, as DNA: TGCGCCAGCAGGGAGGACAGTTCCTATGGCTACACCTTC. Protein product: CASREDSSYGYTF.

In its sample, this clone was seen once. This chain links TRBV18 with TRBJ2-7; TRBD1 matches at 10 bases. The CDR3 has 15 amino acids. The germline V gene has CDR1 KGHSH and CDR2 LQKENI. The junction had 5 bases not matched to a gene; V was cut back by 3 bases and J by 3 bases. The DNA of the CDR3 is TGTGCCAGCTCACCCGGGACAGGGGAATACTACGAGCAGTACTTC. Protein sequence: CASSPGTGEYYEQYF.

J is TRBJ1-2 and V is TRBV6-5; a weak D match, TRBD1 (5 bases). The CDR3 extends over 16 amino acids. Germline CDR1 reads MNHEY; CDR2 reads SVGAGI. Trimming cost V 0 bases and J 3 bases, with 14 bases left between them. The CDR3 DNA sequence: TGTGCCAGCAGTTACTCAGGCGTGCGGGGGGACTATGGCTACACCTTC. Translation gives CASSYSGVRGDYGYTF.

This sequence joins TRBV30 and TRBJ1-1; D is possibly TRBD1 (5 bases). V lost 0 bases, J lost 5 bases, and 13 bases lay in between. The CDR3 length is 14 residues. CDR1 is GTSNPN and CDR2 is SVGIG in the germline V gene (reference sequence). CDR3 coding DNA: TGTGCCTGGAGTGTCCAGACAGTTGGAACTGAAGCTTTCTTT. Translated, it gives CAWSVQTVGTEAFF.

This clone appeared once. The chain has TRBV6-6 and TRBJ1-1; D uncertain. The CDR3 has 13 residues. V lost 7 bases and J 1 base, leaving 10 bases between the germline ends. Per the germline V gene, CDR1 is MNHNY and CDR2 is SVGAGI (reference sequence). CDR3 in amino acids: CASKITENTEAFF. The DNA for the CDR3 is TGTGCCAGCAAGATTACAGAGAACACTGAAGCTTTCTTT.

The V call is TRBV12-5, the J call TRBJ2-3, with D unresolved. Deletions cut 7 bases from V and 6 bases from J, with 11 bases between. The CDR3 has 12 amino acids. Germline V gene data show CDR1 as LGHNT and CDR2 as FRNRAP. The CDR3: CASADWVDTQYF. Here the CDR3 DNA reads TGTGCTAGTGCCGACTGGGTGGATACGCAGTATTTT. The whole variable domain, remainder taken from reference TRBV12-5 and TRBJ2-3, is DARVTQTPRHKVTEMGQEVTMRCQPILGHNTVFWYRQTMMQGLELLAYFRNRAPLDDSGMPKDRFSAEMPDATLATLKIQPSEPRDSAVYFCASADWVDTQYFGPGTRLTVL.

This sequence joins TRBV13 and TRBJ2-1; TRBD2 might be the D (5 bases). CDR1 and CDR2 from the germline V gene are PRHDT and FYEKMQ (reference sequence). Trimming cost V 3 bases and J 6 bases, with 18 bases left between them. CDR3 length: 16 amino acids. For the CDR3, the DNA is TGTGCCAGCAGCTTGTCTTTTGCGGGCCACCCCAATGAGCAGTTCTTC. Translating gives CASSLSFAGHPNEQFF.

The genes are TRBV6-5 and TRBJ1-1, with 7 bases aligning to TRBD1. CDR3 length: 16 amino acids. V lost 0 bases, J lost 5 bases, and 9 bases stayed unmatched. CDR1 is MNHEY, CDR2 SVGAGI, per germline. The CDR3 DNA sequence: TGTGCCAGCAGTTACTCGACAGGGAGGCTGGAGACTGAAGCTTTCTTT. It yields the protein CASSYSTGRLETEAFF.

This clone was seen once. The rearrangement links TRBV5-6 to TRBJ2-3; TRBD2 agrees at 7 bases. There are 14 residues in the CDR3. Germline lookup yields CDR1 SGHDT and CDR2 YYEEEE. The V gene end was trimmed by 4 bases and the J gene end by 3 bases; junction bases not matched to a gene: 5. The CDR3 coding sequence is TGTGCCAGCAGCGGGGACTACGGGACAGATACGCAGTATTTT. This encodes CASSGDYGTDTQYF.

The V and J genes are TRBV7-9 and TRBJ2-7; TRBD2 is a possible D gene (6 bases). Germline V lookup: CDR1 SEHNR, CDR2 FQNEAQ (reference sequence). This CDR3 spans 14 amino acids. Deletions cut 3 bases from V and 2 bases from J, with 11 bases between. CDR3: CASSFAGTPYEQYF. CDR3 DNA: TGTGCCAGCAGCTTCGCCGGGACTCCCTACGAGCAGTACTTC.

CDR3 DNA: TGTGCCAGCAGCTTGAGAGGGGGCGGAACCGGGGAGCTGTTTTTT. This sequence encodes CASSLRGGGTGELFF. The rearrangement uses TRBV7-9 and TRBJ2-2; 7 nucleotides agree with TRBD1. Germline assignment: CDR1 SEHNR and CDR2 FQNEAQ (reference sequence). Trimming took 3 bases from V and 5 from J; bases not matched to a gene: 6. The CDR3 spans 15 residues.

The CDR3 nucleotides read TGCAGCGTTAAGAGGGACAGGGCTAACACTGAAGCTTTCTTT. It specifies CSVKRDRANTEAFF. The chain combines TRBV29-1 with TRBJ1-1; 9 positions match TRBD1. Per germline, CDR1 SQVTM and CDR2 ANQGSEA. Germline trimming cut 5 bases from V and 2 bases from J; bases unmatched to any gene: 6. The CDR3 extends over 14 amino acids.

CDR3 in DNA: TGTGCCAGCAAAACGGGGGGCACTGGAAACACCATATATTTT. Protein sequence: CASKTGGTGNTIYF. V and J are TRBV28 and TRBJ1-3; weak D call: TRBD1 (6 bases). The V gene's germline CDR1 is MDHEN and CDR2 SYDVKM. The CDR3 totals 14 residues. V was shortened by 7 bases and J by 2 bases, with 12 bases between the two germline ends. Together with reference TRBV28 and TRBJ1-3, the CDR3 gives the full variable domain: DVKVTQSSRYLVKRTGEKVFLECVQDMDHENMFWYRQDPGLGLRLIYFSYDVKMKEKGDIPEGYSVSREKKERFSLILESASTNQTSMYLCASKTGGTGNTIYFGEGSWLTVV.

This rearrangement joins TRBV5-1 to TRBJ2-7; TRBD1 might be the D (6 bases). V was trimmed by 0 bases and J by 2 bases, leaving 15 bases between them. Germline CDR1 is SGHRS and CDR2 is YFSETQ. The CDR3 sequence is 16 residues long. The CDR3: CASSLETGQKTYEQYF. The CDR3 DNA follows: TGCGCCAGCAGCTTGGAAACTGGACAGAAGACCTACGAGCAGTACTTC.

The CDR3 DNA sequence: TGTGCCACCAGCAGAGATGGTTCGAGTAGCGTGTTCAATGAGCAGTTCTTC. Protein sequence: CATSRDGSSSVFNEQFF. The rearrangement links TRBV15 to TRBJ2-1, with D possibly being TRBD2 (5 bases). The CDR3 sequence is 17 residues long. CDR1 is LNHNV, CDR2 YYDKDF, per germline (reference sequence). The V end lost 0 bases, the J end lost 6 bases, and 18 bases lay between the germline ends. Full variable domain (missing parts from reference TRBV15 and TRBJ2-1): DAMVIQNPRYQVTQFGKPVTLSCSQTLNHNVMYWYQQKSSQAPKLLFHYYDKDFNNEADTPDNFQSRRPNTSFCFLDIRSPGLGDTAMYLCATSRDGSSSVFNEQFFGPGTRLTVL.

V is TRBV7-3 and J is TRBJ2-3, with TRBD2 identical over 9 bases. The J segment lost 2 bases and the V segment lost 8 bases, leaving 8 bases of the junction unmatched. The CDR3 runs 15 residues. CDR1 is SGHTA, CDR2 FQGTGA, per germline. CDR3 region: CASLDPSGVTDTQYF. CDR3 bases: TGTGCCAGCCTGGATCCTAGCGGGGTCACAGATACGCAGTATTTT.

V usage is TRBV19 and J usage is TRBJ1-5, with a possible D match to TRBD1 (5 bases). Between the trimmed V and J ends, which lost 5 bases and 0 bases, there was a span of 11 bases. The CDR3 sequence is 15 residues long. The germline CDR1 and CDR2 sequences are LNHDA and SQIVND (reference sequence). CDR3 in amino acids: CASSRGGYSNQPQHF. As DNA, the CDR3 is TGTGCCAGTAGTCGGGGGGGTTATAGCAATCAGCCCCAGCATTTT.

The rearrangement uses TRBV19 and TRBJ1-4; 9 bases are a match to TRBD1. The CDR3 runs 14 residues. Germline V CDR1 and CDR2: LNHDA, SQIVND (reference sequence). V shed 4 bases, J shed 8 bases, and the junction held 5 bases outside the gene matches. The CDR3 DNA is TGTGCCAGTAGTACGGGACAGGGCCGAGAAAAACTGTTTTTT. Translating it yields CASSTGQGREKLFF.